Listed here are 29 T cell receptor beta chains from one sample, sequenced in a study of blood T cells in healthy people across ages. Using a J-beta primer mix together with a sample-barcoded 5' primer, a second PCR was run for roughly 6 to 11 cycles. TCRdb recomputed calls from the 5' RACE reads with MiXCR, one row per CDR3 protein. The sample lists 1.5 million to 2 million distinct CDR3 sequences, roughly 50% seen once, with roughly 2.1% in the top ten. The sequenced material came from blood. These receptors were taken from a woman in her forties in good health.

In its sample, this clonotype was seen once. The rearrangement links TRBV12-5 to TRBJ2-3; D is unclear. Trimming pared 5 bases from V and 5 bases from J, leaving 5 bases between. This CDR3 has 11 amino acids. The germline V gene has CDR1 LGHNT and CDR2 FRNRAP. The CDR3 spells CASGLQDTQYF. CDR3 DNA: TGTGCTAGTGGTCTTCAAGATACGCAGTATTTT.

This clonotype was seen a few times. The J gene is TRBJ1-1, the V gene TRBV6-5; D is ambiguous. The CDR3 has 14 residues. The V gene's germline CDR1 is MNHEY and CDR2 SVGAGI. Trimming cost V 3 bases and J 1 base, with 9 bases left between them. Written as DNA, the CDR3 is TGTGCCAGCAGTTATAGTGGGTCGAACACTGAAGCTTTCTTT. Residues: CASSYSGSNTEAFF.

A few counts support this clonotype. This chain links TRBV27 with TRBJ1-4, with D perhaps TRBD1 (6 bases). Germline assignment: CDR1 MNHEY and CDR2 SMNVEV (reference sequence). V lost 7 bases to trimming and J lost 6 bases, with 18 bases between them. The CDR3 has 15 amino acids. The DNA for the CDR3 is TGTGCCAGCATTCTAGATGGGGGGGCGGATGAAAAACTGTTTTTT. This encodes CASILDGGADEKLFF.

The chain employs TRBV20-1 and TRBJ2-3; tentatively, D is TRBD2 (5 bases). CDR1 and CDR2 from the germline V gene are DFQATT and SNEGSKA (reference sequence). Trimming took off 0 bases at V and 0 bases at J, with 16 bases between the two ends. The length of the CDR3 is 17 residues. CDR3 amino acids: CSARDLVTRASTDTQYF. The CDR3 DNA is TGCAGTGCTAGAGATCTTGTCACGAGGGCGAGCACAGATACGCAGTATTTT.

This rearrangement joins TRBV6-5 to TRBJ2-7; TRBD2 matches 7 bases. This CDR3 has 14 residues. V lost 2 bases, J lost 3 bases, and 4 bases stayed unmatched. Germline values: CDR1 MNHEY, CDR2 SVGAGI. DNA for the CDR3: TGTGCCAGCAGTTACCCGGGGGGAGGCTACGAGCAGTACTTC. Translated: CASSYPGGGYEQYF.

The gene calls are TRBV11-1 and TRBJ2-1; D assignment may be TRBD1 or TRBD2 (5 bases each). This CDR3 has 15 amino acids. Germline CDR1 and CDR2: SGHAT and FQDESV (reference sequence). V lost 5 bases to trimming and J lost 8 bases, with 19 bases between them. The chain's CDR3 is CASSRDGVIMDEQFF. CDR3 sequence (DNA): TGTGCCAGCAGCAGGGACGGAGTCATCATGGATGAGCAGTTCTTC.

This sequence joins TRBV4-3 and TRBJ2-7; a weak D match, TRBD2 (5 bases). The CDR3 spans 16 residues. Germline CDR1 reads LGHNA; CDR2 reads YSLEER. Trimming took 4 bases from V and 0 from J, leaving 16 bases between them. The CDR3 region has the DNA TGCGCCAGCAGCCCCGCGGCCAGCGGCGTCTCCTACGAGCAGTACTTC. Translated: CASSPAASGVSYEQYF.

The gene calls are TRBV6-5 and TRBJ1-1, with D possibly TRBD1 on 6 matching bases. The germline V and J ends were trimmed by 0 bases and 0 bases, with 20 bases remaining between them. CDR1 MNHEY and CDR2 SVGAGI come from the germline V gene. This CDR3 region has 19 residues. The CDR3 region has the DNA TGTGCCAGCAGTTACTCGAAGACGGACAGCCCCTTGATGAACACTGAAGCTTTCTTT. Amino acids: CASSYSKTDSPLMNTEAFF.

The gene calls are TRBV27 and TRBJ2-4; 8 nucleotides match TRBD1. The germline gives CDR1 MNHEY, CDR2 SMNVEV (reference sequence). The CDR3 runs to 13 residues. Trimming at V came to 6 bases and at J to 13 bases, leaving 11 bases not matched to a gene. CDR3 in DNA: TGTGCCAGCAGACTTCAGGGGGGACAGGAGCAGTACTTC. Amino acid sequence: CASRLQGGQEQYF.

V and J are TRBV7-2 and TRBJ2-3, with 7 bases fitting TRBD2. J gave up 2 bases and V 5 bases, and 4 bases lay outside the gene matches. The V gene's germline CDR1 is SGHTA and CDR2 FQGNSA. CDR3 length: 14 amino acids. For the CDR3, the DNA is TGTGCCAGCAGCAGGACTAGTTACACAGATACGCAGTATTTT. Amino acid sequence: CASSRTSYTDTQYF.

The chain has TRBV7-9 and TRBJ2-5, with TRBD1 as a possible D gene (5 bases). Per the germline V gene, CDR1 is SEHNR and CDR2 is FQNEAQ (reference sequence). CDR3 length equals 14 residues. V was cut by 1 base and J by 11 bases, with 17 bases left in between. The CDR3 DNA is TGTGCCAGCAGCTTAGTTCCAGGACACAATGAGCAGTACTTC. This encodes CASSLVPGHNEQYF.

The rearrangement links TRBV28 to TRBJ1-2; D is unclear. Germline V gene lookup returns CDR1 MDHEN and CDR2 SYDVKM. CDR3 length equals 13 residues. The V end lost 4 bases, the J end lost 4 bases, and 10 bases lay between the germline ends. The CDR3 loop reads CASSWDPTYGYTF. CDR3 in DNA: TGTGCCAGCAGTTGGGATCCTACCTATGGCTACACCTTC.

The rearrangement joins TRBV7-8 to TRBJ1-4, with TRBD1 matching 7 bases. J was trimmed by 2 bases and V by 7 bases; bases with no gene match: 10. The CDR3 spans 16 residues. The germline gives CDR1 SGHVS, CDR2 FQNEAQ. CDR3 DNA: TGTGCCAGCAACCAGGGGGGGGATTTGACTAATGAAAAACTGTTTTTT. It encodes CASNQGGDLTNEKLFF.

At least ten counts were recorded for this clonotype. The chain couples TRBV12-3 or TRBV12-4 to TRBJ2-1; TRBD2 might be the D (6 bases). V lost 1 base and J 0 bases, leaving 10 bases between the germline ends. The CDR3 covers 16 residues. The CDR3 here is CASSLGGVSSYNEQFF. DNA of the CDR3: TGTGCCAGCAGTTTAGGGGGGGTGAGCTCCTACAATGAGCAGTTCTTC.

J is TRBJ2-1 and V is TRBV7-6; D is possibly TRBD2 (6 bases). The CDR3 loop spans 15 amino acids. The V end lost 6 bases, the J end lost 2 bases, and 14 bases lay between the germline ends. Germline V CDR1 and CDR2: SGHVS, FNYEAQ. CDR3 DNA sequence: TGTGCCAGCAGTCCTAGCGCGGTTACCTACAATGAGCAGTTCTTC. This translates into CASSPSAVTYNEQFF.

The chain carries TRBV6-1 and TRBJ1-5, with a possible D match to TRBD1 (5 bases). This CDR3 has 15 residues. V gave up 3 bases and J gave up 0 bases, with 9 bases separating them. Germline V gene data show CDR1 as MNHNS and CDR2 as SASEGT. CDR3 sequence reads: CASSDRGYSNQPQHF. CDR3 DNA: TGTGCCAGCAGTGATCGGGGCTATAGCAATCAGCCCCAGCATTTT.

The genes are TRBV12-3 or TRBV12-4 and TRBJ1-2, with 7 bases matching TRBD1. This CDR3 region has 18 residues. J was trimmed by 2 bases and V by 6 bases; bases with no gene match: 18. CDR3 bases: TGTGCCAGCAGCTCGGGGCGAGGACAGGAGCGATTAAACTATGGCTACACCTTC. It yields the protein CASSSGRGQERLNYGYTF.

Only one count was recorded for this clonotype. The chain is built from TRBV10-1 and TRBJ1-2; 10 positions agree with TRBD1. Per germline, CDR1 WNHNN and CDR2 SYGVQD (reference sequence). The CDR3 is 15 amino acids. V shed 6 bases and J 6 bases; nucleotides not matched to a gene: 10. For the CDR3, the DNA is TGCGCCAGCAGCCGAAGCCGGACAGGGGGGAATGGCTACACCTTC. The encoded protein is CASSRSRTGGNGYTF.

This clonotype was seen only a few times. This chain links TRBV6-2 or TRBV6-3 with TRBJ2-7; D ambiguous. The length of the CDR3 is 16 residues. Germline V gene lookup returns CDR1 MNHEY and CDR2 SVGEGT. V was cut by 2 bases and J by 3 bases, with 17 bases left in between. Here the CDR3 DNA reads TGTGCCAGCAGTTACGGTCGAAGGCCTAGAAACTACGAGCAGTACTTC. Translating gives CASSYGRRPRNYEQYF.

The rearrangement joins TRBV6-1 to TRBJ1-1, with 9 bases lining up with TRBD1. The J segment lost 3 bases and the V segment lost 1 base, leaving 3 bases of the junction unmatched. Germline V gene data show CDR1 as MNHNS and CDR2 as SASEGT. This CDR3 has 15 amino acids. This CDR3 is CASSEDRGPDTEAFF. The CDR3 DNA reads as TGTGCCAGCAGTGAAGACAGGGGGCCGGACACTGAAGCTTTCTTT.

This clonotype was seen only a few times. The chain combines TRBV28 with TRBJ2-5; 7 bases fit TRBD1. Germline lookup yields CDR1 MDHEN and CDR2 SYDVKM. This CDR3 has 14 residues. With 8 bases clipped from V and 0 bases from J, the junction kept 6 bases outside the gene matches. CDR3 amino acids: CASEQGQYQETQYF. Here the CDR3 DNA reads TGTGCCAGCGAACAGGGACAGTACCAAGAGACCCAGTACTTC.

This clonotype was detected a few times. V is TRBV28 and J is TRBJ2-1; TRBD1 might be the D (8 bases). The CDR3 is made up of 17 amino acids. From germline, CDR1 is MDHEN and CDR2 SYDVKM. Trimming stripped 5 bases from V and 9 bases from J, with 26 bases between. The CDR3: CASSPTGGRGPRGEQFF. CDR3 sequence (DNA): TGTGCCAGCAGTCCTACGGGGGGCAGGGGGCCTCGAGGTGAGCAGTTCTTC.

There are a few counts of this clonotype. CDR3 loop: CASSPVAGGVGTQYF. Here the CDR3 DNA reads TGTGCCAGCAGCCCGGTAGCGGGGGGGGTTGGGACCCAGTACTTC. The chain joins TRBV7-2 to TRBJ2-5, with 11 positions matching TRBD2. Per the germline V gene, CDR1 is SGHTA and CDR2 is FQGNSA. Trimming at V came to 5 bases and at J to 7 bases, leaving 9 bases not matched to a gene. The CDR3 loop spans 15 amino acids.

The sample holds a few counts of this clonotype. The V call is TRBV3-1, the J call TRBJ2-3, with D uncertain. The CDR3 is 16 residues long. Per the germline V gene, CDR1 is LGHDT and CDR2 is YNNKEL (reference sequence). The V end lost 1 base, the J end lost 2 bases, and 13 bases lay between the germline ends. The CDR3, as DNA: TGTGCCAGCAGCCAAGGAGGAGACTTATACACAGATACGCAGTATTTT. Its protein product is CASSQGGDLYTDTQYF.

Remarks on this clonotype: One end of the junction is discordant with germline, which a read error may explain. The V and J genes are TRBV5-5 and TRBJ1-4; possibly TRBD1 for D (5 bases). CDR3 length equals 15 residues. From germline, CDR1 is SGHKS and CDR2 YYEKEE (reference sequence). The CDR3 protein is CASSPRVGPNGKLFF. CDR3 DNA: TGTGCCAGCAGCCCCCGTGTGGGGCCGAATGGAAAACTGTTTTTT.

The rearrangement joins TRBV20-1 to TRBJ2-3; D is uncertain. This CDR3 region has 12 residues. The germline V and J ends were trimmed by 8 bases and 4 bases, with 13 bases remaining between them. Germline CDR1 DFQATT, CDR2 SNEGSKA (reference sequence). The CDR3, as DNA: TGCAGTTCGACGGGCGGAGCAGATACGCAGTATTTT. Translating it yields CSSTGGADTQYF.

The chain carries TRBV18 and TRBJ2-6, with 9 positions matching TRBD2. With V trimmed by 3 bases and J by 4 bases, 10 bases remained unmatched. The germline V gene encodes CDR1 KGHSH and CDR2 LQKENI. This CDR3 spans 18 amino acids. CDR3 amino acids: CASSPASGVGSGANVLTF. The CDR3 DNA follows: TGTGCCAGCTCACCGGCTAGCGGGGTTGGGTCCGGGGCCAACGTCCTGACTTTC.

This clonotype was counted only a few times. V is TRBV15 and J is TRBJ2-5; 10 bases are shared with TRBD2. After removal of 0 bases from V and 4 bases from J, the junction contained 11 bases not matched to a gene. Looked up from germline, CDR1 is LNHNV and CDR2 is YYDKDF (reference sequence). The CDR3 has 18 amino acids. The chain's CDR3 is CATSRDEKRGGLLETQYF. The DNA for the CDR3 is TGTGCCACCAGCAGAGATGAGAAGCGGGGGGGCCTTCTAGAGACCCAGTACTTC.

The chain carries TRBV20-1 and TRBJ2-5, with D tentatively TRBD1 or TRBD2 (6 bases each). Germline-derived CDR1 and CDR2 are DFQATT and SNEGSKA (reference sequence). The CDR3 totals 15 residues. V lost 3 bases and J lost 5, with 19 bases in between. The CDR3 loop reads CSASHGRGRQETQYF. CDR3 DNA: TGCAGTGCTAGTCATGGACGGGGGCGGCAGGAGACCCAGTACTTC.